Listed below are T cell receptor beta chains from one sample, sequenced in a study of blood T cell repertoires in COVID-19. The assay was immunoSEQ multiplex PCR, and TCRdb's table has in-frame clones only and misses some. The data show about 73,000 clones, roughly 89% seen once. Sequenced: peripheral blood. The receptors shown here come from an elderly man with acute or convalescent COVID-19. Each CDR3 is given with its conserved first and last residue. D genes are given only for firm matches.

D,V,CDR3
TRBD2,TRBV30,CAWSVPVSGRDDTGELFF
TRBD1,TRBV6-5,CASREPGQYNSPLHF
.,TRBV7-9,CASSLGTANYGYTF
.,TRBV19,CASKMFDSPLHF
.,TRBV6-5,CASSLEEHTEAFF
TRBD1,TRBV18,CASSPPMGQGPRGETQYF
TRBD2,TRBV24-1,CATSTGTTLYNEQFF
.,TRBV19,CASAGQATSSYEQYF
TRBD1,TRBV5-1,CASSSRTGGIEKLFF
TRBD1,TRBV7-9,CASNNRDSYEQYF
.,TRBV2,CASWPYQETQYF
.,TRBV3-1/TRBV3-2,CASSPQWGPNTEAFF
TRBD1,TRBV6-6,CASSPQRDRINQPQHF
.,TRBV18,CASSLDGNLLGYTF
.,TRBV3-1/TRBV3-2,CASSQQGRATEAFF
TRBD1,TRBV19,CASMETGDEKLFF
.,TRBV2,CAGRGLGNSPLHF
.,TRBV5-6,CASSLYPGLGETQYF
TRBD1,TRBV19,CASSSRSDRGSYEQYF
TRBD2,TRBV6-5,CASSFRVKGGNEQFF
TRBD2,TRBV12-5,CASGLGTSGATGELFF
TRBD1,TRBV2,CASQVLTGTSTDTQYF
TRBD1,TRBV3-1/TRBV3-2,CASSPGDRGGTEAFF
TRBD1,TRBV2,CASTDRDRSNTIYF
.,TRBV12-3/TRBV12-4,CASSFTRNTEAFF
TRBD1,TRBV24-1,CATSDWTGKNDEQFF
TRBD1,TRBV24-1,CATSDPRTGDTEAFF
.,TRBV7-9,CASSETEYGYTF
TRBD1,TRBV25-1,CASAPGQGFYSNQPQHF
.,TRBV2,CASSEPPGVTYNEQFF
.,TRBV19,CASSMRGTEAFF
.,TRBV2,CAGRGFSGPQHF
.,TRBV20-1,CSASVVTSTDTQYF
.,TRBV7-8,CASSLGGTASGNTIYF
.,TRBV12-3/TRBV12-4,CASSFHRVGGYTF
.,TRBV19,CASSMRSTEAFF
TRBD1,TRBV6-5,CASTLDRGYNNEQFF
TRBD1,TRBV29-1,CSVTDRATYEQYF
TRBD1,TRBV4-1,CASSLEQGTFGGYTF
.,TRBV10-3,CAAQGLDYGYTF
TRBD1,TRBV14,CASSPGGDSPLHF
.,TRBV2,CASSLTEANTGELFF